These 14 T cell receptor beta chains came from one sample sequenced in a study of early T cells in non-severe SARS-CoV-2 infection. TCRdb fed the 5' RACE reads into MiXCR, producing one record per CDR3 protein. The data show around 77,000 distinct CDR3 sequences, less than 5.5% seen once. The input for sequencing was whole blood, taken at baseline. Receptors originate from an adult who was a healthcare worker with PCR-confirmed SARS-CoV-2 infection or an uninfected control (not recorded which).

Written as DNA, the CDR3 is TGTGCCAGCAGTCCTCTAAGCTCCTACAATGAGCAGTTCTTC. Amino acid sequence: CASSPLSSYNEQFF. V gene TRBV6-5 combines with J gene TRBJ2-1; D gene uncertain. This CDR3 region has 14 residues. With 5 bases removed from V and 0 bases from J, the gap between germline ends came to 8 bases. Per the germline V gene, CDR1 is MNHEY and CDR2 is SVGAGI.

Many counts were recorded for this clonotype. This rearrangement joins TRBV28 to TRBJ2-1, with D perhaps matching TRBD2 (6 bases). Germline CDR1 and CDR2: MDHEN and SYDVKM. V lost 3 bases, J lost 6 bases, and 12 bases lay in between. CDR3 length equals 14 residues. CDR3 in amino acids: CASSFSGTFNEQFF. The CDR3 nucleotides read TGTGCCAGCAGTTTTTCCGGGACTTTCAATGAGCAGTTCTTC.

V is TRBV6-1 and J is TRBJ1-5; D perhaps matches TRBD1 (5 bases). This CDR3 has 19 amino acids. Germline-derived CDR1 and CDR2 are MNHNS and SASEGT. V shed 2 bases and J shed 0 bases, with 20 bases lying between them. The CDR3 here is CASSELHPAGTDSNQPQHF. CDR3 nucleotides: TGTGCCAGCAGTGAATTACACCCCGCCGGGACTGATAGCAATCAGCCCCAGCATTTT.

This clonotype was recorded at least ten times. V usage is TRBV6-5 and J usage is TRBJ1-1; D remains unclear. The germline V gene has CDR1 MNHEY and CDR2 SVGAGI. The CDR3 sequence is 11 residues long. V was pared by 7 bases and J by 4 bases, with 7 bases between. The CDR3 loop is CASITVTEAFF. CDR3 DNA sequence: TGTGCCAGCATTACGGTCACTGAAGCTTTCTTT.

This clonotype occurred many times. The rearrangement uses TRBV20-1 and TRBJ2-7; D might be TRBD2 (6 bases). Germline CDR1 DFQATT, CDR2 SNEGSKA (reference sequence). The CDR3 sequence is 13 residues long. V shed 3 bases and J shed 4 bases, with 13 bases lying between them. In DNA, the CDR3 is TGCAGTGCTAGCGGGGGTAACAATTACGAGCAGTACTTC. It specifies CSASGGNNYEQYF.

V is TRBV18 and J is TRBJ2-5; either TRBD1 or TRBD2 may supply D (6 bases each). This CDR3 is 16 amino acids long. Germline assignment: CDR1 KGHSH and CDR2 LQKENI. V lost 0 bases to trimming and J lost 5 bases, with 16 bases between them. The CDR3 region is CASSPPAQGRLETQYF. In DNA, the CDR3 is TGTGCCAGCTCACCACCCGCGCAGGGGAGGTTGGAGACCCAGTACTTC.

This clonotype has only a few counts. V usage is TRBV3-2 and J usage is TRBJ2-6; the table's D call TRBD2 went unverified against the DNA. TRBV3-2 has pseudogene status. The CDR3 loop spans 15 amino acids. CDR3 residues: CASSQEGLGANVLTF. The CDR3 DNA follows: TGTGCCAGCAGCCAAGAAGGGCTTGGGGCCAACGTCCTGACTTTC.

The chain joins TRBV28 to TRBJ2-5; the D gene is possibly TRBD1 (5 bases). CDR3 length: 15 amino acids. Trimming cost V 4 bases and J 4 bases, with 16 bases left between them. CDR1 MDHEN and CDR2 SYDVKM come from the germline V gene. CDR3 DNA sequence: TGTGCCAGCAGTTCCCCCCAGGGTAGGATAGAGACCCAGTACTTC. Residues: CASSSPQGRIETQYF. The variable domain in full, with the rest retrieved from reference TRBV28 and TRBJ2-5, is DVKVTQSSRYLVKRTGEKVFLECVQDMDHENMFWYRQDPGLGLRLIYFSYDVKMKEKGDIPEGYSVSREKKERFSLILESASTNQTSMYLCASSSPQGRIETQYFGPGTRLLVL.

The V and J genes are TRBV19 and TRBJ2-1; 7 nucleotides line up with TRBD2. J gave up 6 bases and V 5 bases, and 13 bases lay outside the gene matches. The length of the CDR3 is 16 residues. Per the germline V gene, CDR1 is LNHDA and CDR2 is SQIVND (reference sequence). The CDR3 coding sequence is TGTGCCAGTAGTCTATCCGGGACTACCTATTTCAATGAGCAGTTCTTC. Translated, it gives CASSLSGTTYFNEQFF.

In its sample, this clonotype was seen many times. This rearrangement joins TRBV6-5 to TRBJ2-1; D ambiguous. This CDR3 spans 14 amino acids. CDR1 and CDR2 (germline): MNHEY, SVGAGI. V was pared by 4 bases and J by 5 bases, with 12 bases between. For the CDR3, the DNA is TGTGCCAGCAGTTCCCTGACTGGTAACAATGAGCAGTTCTTC. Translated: CASSSLTGNNEQFF.

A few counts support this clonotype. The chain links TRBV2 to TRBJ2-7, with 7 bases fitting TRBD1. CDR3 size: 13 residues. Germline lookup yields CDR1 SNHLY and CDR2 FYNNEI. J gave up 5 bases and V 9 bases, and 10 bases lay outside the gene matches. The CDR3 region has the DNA TGTGCCAGTGAAGACAGGGTTGGTGACGAGCAGTACTTC. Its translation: CASEDRVGDEQYF.

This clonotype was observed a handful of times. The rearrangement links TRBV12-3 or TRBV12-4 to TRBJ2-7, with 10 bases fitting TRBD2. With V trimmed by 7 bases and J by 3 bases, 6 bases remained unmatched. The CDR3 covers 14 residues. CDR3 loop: CASTRAGGHYEQYF. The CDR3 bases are TGTGCCAGCACCCGAGCGGGAGGGCACTACGAGCAGTACTTC.

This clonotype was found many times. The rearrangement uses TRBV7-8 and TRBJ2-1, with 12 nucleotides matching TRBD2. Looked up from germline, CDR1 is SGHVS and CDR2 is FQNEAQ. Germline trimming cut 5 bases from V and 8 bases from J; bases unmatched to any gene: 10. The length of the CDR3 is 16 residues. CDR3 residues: CASSPPSGRALHEQFF. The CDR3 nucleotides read TGTGCCAGCAGCCCGCCTAGCGGGAGGGCCCTCCATGAGCAGTTCTTC.

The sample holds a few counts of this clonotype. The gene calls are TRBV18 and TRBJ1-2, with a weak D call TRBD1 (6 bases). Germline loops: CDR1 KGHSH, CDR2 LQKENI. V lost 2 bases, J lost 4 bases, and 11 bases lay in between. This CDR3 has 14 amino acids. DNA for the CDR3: TGTGCCAGCTCACCAAGCAGGGACACCTATGGCTACACCTTC. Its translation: CASSPSRDTYGYTF.